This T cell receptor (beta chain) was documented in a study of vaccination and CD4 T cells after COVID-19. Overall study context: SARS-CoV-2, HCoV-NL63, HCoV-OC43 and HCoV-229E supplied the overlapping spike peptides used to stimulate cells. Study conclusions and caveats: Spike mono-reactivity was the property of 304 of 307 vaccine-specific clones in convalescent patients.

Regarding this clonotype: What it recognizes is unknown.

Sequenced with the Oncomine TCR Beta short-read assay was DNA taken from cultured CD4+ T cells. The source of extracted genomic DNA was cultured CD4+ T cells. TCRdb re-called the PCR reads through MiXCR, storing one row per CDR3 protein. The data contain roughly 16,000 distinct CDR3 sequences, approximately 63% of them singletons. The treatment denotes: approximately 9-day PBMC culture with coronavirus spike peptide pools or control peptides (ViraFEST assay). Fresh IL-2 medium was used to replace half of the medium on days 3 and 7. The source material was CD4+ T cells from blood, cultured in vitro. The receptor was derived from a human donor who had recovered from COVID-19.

CDR3 amino acids: CASSRGQGGSYNEQFF. The CDR3 nucleotides read TGTGCCAGCAGTAGGGGACAGGGGGGGTCCTACAATGAGCAGTTCTTC. The chain joins TRBV28 to TRBJ2-1, with 11 bases identical to TRBD1. From germline, CDR1 is MDHEN and CDR2 SYDVKM. The CDR3 runs to 16 residues. Trimming removed 5 bases from V and 1 base from J; junction bases left unmatched: 4.